These T cell receptor beta chains were read from a single sample in a study of blood T cells in healthy people across ages. Each CDR3 protein gets one entry after TCRdb re-called the 5' RACE reads with MiXCR. The sample consists of 600,000 to 1,000,000 distinct CDR3 sequences, just under 25% of them appearing once. This same sample was also taken into another study, of T cells of mothers and their children.

The specimen was blood. The origin of the receptors is a boy aged 5 to 17 in good health. CDR3s include the opening cysteine and the closing phenylalanine or tryptophan. Each record gives: clone size, V gene, D gene, J gene, CDR3 protein, CDR3 DNA. A D gene is named only where the DNA matches it firmly. The size of a clone is reported for some rows only, either as once, few or many, or as a class for expanded clones.

many	TRBV5-1	-	TRBJ2-2	CASSLGVNTGELFF	TGTGCCAGCAGCTTAGGGGTGAACACCGGGGAGCTGTTTTTT
-	TRBV7-2	-	TRBJ2-1	CASSLRGDSYNEQFF	TGTGCCAGCAGCCTAAGGGGGGACTCCTACAATGAGCAGTTCTTC
few	TRBV14	-	TRBJ1-2	CATQGADGYTF	TGTGCAACACAGGGAGCTGATGGCTACACCTTC
-	TRBV28	-	TRBJ2-5	CASLLLQGETQYF	TGTGCCAGCCTCTTACTCCAAGGCGAGACCCAGTACTTC
-	TRBV7-9	TRBD1	TRBJ2-5	CASSFYLDREETQYF	TGTGCCAGCAGCTTCTACTTGGACAGGGAAGAGACCCAGTACTTC
few	TRBV7-9	-	TRBJ1-4	CASSLARESNEKLFF	TGTGCCAGCAGCTTAGCCCGGGAATCTAATGAAAAACTGTTTTTT
once	TRBV7-6	-	TRBJ1-2	CASSSQTGYGYTF	TGTGCCAGCAGCTCCCAGACGGGATATGGCTACACCTTC
-	TRBV20-1	TRBD1	TRBJ1-6	CSARVDRENSPLHF	TGCAGTGCTAGAGTGGACAGGGAAAATTCACCCCTCCACTTT
-	TRBV5-1	-	TRBJ2-5	CASSSGTSAAETQYF	TGCGCCAGCAGCTCCGGGACCTCGGCAGCAGAGACCCAGTACTTC
-	TRBV15	-	TRBJ2-5	CATSSPIADQETQYF	TGTGCCACCAGCAGCCCGATAGCGGACCAAGAGACCCAGTACTTC
-	TRBV6-2/TRBV6-3	-	TRBJ1-5	CASSSARFSVSNQPQHF	TGTGCCAGCAGTTCCGCCAGGTTCTCGGTGAGCAATCAGCCCCAGCATTTT
few	TRBV20-1	-	TRBJ1-2	CSAPPTGANYGYTF	TGCAGTGCTCCACCGACAGGTGCTAACTATGGCTACACCTTC
few	TRBV5-1	TRBD1	TRBJ2-5	CASSFGTGENQYF	TGCGCCAGCAGCTTCGGGACAGGGGAAAACCAGTACTTC
-	TRBV28	-	TRBJ1-2	CASGLGQGGGYGYTF	TGTGCCAGCGGCCTTGGGCAGGGTGGAGGGTATGGCTACACCTTC
few	TRBV6-6	TRBD2	TRBJ2-2	CAGRGGPNTGELFF	TGTGCCGGCCGGGGGGGTCCGAACACCGGGGAGCTGTTTTTT
-	TRBV20-1	TRBD1	TRBJ1-4	CSAKTGGAEKLFF	TGCAGTGCTAAGACAGGGGGCGCCGAAAAACTGTTTTTT
-	TRBV20-1	-	TRBJ2-7	CSASPAGSTYEQYF	TGCAGTGCTAGCCCGGCAGGGAGTACCTACGAGCAGTACTTC
few	TRBV3-1	-	TRBJ2-3	CASSRRGGINTDTQYF	TGTGCCAGCAGCCGTCGGGGCGGGATCAACACAGATACGCAGTATTTT
-	TRBV27	-	TRBJ2-7	CASSSLRGSPRGYEQYF	TGTGCCAGCAGTTCGTTGAGAGGGAGTCCCCGCGGCTACGAGCAGTACTTC
few	TRBV14	TRBD1	TRBJ2-7	CASSRGTVNYEQYF	TGTGCCAGCAGCCGAGGGACAGTAAACTACGAGCAGTACTTC
few	TRBV2	-	TRBJ2-1	CAGSDLLGQHQFF	TGTGCCGGCAGTGACTTATTAGGGCAACATCAGTTCTTC
few	TRBV28	-	TRBJ1-1	CASSVLSNTEAFF	TGTGCCAGCAGCGTCCTCTCGAACACTGAAGCTTTCTTT
-	TRBV5-1	-	TRBJ1-1	CASSQHLQGNTEAFF	TGCGCCAGCAGCCAGCACCTACAGGGGAACACTGAAGCTTTCTTT
-	TRBV20-1	-	TRBJ2-1	CSTRSLGEQFF	TGCAGTACTAGATCCCTGGGGGAGCAGTTCTTC
-	TRBV20-1	TRBD2	TRBJ2-3	CSAPKDTISGSLADTQYF	TGCAGTGCTCCTAAAGACACCATTAGCGGGAGTCTGGCAGATACGCAGTATTTT
few	TRBV6-1	-	TRBJ2-7	CASSEGATYEQYF	TGTGCCAGCAGTGAAGGGGCTACCTACGAGCAGTACTTC
many	TRBV27	-	TRBJ1-4	CASSFLGGNEKLFF	TGTGCCAGCAGTTTCCTCGGAGGTAATGAAAAACTGTTTTTT
-	TRBV29-1	-	TRBJ2-1	CSGEANEQFF	TGCAGCGGCGAGGCCAATGAGCAGTTCTTC
-	TRBV6-2/TRBV6-3	-	TRBJ2-7	CATIQGSLLYEQYF	TGTGCCACCATCCAGGGCAGCCTTCTCTACGAGCAGTACTTC
-	TRBV9	-	TRBJ2-1	CASSGGTLGGHEQFF	TGTGCCAGCAGCGGAGGGACGCTAGGGGGGCATGAGCAGTTCTTC
-	TRBV6-1	TRBD1	TRBJ2-5	CASSDNPDRVQETQYF	TGTGCCAGCAGTGATAACCCCGACAGGGTCCAAGAGACCCAGTACTTC
-	TRBV20-1	TRBD2	TRBJ2-5	CSARDPWRRGGPGETQYF	TGCAGTGCTAGAGATCCCTGGAGAAGGGGAGGGCCTGGAGAGACCCAGTACTTC
once	TRBV28	-	TRBJ1-3	CASTTGRNSGNTIYF	TGTGCCAGCACCACCGGAAGAAACTCTGGAAACACCATATATTTT
-	TRBV6-2/TRBV6-3	-	TRBJ2-4	CASGGAAKNIQYF	TGTGCCAGCGGGGGGGCCGCCAAAAACATTCAGTACTTC
few	TRBV28	TRBD1	TRBJ1-2	CASSINRGRGCTF	TGTGCCAGCAGTATAAACAGGGGTCGAGGCTGCACCTTC
few	TRBV14	TRBD2	TRBJ2-1	CASSHLGTSLNEQFF	TGTGCCAGCAGCCATCTCGGGACTAGCCTTAATGAGCAGTTCTTC
few	TRBV3-1	-	TRBJ2-1	CASSQDPYGGNEQFF	TGTGCCAGCAGCCAAGACCCGTACGGGGGCAATGAGCAGTTCTTC
-	TRBV18	-	TRBJ2-7	CASSSREPRFYEQYF	TGTGCCAGCTCGTCCAGGGAGCCCCGATTTTACGAGCAGTACTTC
-	TRBV11-2	TRBD2	TRBJ2-7	CASSIIPTSGSYEQYF	TGTGCCAGCAGCATAATACCGACTAGCGGGTCCTACGAGCAGTACTTC
-	TRBV12-3/TRBV12-4	TRBD2	TRBJ2-1	CASSTLGLAVSSYNEQFF	TGTGCCAGCAGTACCCTGGGACTAGCGGTCAGCTCCTACAATGAGCAGTTCTTC
-	TRBV20-1	-	TRBJ2-7	CSARDPRILYEQYF	TGCAGTGCTAGAGATCCCCGGATTCTGTACGAGCAGTACTTC
-	TRBV13	TRBD2	TRBJ2-1	CASSLRGPPGLEYNEQFF	TGTGCCAGCAGCTTAAGGGGTCCCCCGGGACTAGAGTACAATGAGCAGTTCTTC
-	TRBV11-2	-	TRBJ1-2	CASSRDGRAGYGYTF	TGTGCCAGCAGCCGGGACGGTCGGGCGGGCTATGGCTACACCTTC
-	TRBV12-3/TRBV12-4	-	TRBJ2-7	CASSFGGQLYEQYF	TGTGCCAGCAGTTTTGGAGGACAGCTCTACGAGCAGTACTTC
-	TRBV11-2	-	TRBJ2-2	CASSTYQGSTGELFF	TGTGCCAGCAGCACGTACCAGGGTTCGACCGGGGAGCTGTTTTTT
-	TRBV28	-	TRBJ1-4	CASNLDGATNEKLFF	TGTGCCAGCAACCTCGACGGTGCAACTAATGAAAAACTGTTTTTT
few	TRBV12-3/TRBV12-4	-	TRBJ1-4	CASGDRNEKLFF	TGTGCCAGCGGGGACCGTAATGAAAAACTGTTTTTT
few	TRBV12-3/TRBV12-4	-	TRBJ2-7	CASSPGITYPPSYEQYF	TGTGCCAGCAGCCCCGGCATAACTTATCCCCCCTCCTACGAGCAGTACTTC
-	TRBV20-1	TRBD2	TRBJ2-4	CSARDPTTSGIAKNIQYF	TGCAGTGCTAGAGATCCCACGACTAGCGGAATAGCCAAAAACATTCAGTACTTC
-	TRBV6-4	TRBD2	TRBJ2-5	CASSETSGGWETQYF	TGTGCCAGCAGCGAAACTAGCGGGGGCTGGGAGACCCAGTACTTC
-	TRBV7-2	-	TRBJ2-7	CASSFGADASYEQYF	TGTGCCAGCAGCTTTGGAGCGGATGCTTCCTACGAGCAGTACTTC
few	TRBV12-3/TRBV12-4	TRBD1	TRBJ1-2	CASNRDRGLKGYTF	TGTGCCAGCAACCGGGACAGGGGGCTGAAGGGCTACACCTTC
-	TRBV20-1	TRBD2	TRBJ2-7	CSARPSGGSRYEQYF	TGCAGTGCTAGACCCTCGGGCGGGAGTCGGTACGAGCAGTACTTC
few	TRBV21-1	-	TRBJ1-3	CASSNPGNTIYF	TGTGCCAGCAGCAACCCTGGAAACACCATATATTTT
-	TRBV6-5	-	TRBJ2-7	CASTKGSSYEQYF	TGTGCCAGCACCAAGGGGTCCTCCTACGAGCAGTACTTC